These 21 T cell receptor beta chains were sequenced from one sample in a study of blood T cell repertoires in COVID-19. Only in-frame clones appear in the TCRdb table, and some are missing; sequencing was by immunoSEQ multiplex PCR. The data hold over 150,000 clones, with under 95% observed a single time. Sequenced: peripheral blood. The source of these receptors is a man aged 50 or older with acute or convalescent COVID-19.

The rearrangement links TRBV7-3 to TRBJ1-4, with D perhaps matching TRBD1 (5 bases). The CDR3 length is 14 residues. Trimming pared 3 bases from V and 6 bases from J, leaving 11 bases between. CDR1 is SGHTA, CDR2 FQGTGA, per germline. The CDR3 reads CASSLIPGDEKLFF. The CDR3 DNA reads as TGTGCCAGCAGCTTGATACCGGGGGATGAAAAACTGTTTTTT.

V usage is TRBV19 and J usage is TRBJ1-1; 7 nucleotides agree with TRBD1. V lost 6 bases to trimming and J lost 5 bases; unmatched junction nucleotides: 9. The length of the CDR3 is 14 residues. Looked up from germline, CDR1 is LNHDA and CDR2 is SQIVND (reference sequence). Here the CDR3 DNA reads TGTGCCAGTAGAAATCCGGGACAGTATACTGAAGCTTTCTTT. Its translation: CASRNPGQYTEAFF.

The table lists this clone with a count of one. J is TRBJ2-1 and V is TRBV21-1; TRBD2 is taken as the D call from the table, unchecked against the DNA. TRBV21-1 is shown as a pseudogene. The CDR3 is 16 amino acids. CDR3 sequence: CASSKAPFGAYNEQFF. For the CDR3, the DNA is TGTGCCAGCAGCAAAGCCCCTTTCGGGGCCTACAATGAGCAGTTCTTC.

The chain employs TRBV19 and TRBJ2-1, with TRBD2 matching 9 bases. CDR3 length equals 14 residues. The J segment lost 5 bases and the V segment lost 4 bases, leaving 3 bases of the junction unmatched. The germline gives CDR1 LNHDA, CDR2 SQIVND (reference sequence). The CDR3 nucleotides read TGTGCCAGTAGTAGCGGGAGGGCCGACAATGAGCAGTTCTTC. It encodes CASSSGRADNEQFF.

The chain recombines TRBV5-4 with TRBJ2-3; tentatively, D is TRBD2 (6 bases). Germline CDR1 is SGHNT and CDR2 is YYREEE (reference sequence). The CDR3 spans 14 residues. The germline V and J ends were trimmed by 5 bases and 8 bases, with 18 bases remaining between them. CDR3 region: CASRRDQRVGTQYF. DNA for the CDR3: TGTGCCAGCAGGCGGGACCAGAGGGTGGGTACGCAGTATTTT.

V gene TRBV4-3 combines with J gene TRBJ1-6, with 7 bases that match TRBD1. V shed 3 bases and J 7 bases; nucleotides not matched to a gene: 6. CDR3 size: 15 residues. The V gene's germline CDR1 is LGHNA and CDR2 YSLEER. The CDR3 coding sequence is TGCGCCAGCAGCCAGCGTGGAGGGGGCAATTCACCCCTCCACTTT. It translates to CASSQRGGGNSPLHF.

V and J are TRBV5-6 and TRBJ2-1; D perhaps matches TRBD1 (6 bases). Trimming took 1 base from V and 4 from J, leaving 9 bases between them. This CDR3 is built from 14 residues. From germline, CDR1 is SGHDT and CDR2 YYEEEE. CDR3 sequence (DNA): TGTGCCAGCAGCTTGCTTGGACAGTACAATGAGCAGTTCTTC. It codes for CASSLLGQYNEQFF. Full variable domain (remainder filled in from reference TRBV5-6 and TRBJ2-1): DAGVTQSPTHLIKTRGQQVTLRCSPKSGHDTVSWYQQALGQGPQFIFQYYEEEERQRGNFPDRFSGHQFPNYSSELNVNALLLGDSALYLCASSLLGQYNEQFFGPGTRLTVL.

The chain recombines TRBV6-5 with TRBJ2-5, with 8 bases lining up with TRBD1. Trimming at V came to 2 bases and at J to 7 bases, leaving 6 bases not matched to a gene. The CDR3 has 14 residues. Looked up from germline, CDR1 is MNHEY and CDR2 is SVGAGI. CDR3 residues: CASSYGTGVGTQYF. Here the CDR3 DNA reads TGTGCCAGCAGTTACGGGACAGGAGTAGGGACCCAGTACTTC.

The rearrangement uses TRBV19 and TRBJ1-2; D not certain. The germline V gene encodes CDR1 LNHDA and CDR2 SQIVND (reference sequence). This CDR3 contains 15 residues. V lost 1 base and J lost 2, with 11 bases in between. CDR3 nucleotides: TGTGCCAGTAGTATAGTTGGTCAGTCAAACTATGGCTACACCTTC. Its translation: CASSIVGQSNYGYTF.

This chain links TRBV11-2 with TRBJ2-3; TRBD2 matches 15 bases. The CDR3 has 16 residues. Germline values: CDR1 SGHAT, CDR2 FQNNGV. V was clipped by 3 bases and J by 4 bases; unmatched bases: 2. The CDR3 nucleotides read TGTGCCAGCAGCTTCGGACTAGCGGGAGGGCCAGATACGCAGTATTTT. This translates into CASSFGLAGGPDTQYF.

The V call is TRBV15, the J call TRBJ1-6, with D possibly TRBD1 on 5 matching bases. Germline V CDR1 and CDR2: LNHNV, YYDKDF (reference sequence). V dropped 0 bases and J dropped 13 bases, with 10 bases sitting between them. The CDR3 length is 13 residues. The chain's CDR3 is CATSRDQGFPLHF. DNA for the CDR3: TGTGCCACCAGCAGAGATCAGGGTTTCCCCCTCCACTTT.

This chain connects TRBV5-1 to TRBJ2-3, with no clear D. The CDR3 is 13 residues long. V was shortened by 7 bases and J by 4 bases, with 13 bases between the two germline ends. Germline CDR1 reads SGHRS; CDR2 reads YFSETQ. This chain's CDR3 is CASGGSGADTQYF. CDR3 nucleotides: TGCGCCAGCGGCGGTAGTGGTGCAGATACGCAGTATTTT. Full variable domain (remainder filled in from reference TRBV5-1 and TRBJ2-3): KAGVTQTPRYLIKTRGQQVTLSCSPISGHRSVSWYQQTPGQGLQFLFEYFSETQRNKGNFPGRFSGRQFSNSRSEMNVSTLELGDSALYLCASGGSGADTQYFGPGTRLTVL.

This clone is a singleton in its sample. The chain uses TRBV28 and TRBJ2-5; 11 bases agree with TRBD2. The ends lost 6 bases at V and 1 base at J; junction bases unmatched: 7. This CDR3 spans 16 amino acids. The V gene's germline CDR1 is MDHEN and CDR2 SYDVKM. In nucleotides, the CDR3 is TGTGCCAGCAGACCCGTAGCGGGAGGGCGCCAAGAGACCCAGTACTTC. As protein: CASRPVAGGRQETQYF.

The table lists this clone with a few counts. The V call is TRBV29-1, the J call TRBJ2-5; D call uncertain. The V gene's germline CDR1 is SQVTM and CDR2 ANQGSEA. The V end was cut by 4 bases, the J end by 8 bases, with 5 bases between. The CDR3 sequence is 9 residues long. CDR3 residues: CSVGATQYF. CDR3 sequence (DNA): TGCAGCGTTGGGGCTACCCAGTACTTC.

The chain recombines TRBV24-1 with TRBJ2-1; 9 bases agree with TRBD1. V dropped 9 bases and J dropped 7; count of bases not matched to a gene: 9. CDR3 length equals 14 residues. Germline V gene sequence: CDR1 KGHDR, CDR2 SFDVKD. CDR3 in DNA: TGTGCCACCTCCAGGACAGGGGTGCGGAATGAGCAGTTCTTC. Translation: CATSRTGVRNEQFF.

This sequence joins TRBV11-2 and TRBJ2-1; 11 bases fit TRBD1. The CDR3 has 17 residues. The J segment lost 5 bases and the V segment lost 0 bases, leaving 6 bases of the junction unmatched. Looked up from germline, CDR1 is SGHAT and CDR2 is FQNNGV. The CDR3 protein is CASSLELGQGAHNEQFF. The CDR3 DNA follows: TGTGCCAGCAGCTTAGAGTTAGGACAGGGGGCTCACAATGAGCAGTTCTTC. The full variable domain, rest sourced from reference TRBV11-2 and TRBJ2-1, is EAGVAQSPRYKIIEKRQSVAFWCNPISGHATLYWYQQILGQGPKLLIQFQNNGVVDDSQLPKDRFSAERLKGVDSTLKIQPAKLEDSAVYLCASSLELGQGAHNEQFFGPGTRLTVL.

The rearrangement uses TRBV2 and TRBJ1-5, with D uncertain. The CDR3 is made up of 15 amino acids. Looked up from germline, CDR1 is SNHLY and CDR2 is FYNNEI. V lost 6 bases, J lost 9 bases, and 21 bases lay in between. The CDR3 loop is CASSLEVFGYTPQHF. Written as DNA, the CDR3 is TGTGCCAGCAGCTTAGAGGTTTTTGGATACACGCCCCAGCATTTT.

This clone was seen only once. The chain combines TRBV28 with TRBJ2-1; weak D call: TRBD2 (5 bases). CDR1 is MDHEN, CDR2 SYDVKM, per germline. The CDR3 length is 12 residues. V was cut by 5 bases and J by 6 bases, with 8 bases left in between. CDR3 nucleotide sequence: TGTGCCAGCAGTGAGAGGGCCAATGAGCAGTTCTTC. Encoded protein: CASSERANEQFF.

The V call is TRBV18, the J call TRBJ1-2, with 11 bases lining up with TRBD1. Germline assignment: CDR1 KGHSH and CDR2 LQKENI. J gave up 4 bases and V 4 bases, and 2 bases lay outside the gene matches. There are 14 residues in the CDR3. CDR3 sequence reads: CASSRDRGGYGYTF. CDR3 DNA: TGTGCCAGCTCACGGGACAGGGGGGGCTATGGCTACACCTTC.

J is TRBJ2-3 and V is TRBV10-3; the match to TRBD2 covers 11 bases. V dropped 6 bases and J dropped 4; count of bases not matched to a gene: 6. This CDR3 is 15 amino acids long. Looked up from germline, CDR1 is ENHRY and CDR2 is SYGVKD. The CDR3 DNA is TGTGCCATCAGCACTAGCGGGAGTGTCTCAGATACGCAGTATTTT. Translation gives CAISTSGSVSDTQYF.

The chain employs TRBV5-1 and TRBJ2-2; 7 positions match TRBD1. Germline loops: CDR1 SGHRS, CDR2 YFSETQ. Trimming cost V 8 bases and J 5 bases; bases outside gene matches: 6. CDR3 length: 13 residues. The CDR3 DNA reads TGCGCCAGTACCCGGGACAGTACCGGGGAGCTGTTTTTT. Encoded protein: CASTRDSTGELFF.